The rows below give T cell receptor beta chains drawn from one sample of a study of blood T cells in healthy people across ages. In TCRdb, the 5' RACE reads were re-called with MiXCR into one record per CDR3 protein. The sample has 950,000 to 1,200,000 distinct CDR3 sequences, approximately 38% seen once. The sequencing input was blood. Receptor source: a man aged 18 to 29 in good health. CDR3s include the opening cysteine and the closing phenylalanine or tryptophan. The D gene is left open where the match is weak. The size of a clone is reported for some rows only, either as once, few or many, or as a class for expanded clones.

v_gene: TRBV27
abundance: NA
d_gene: NA
j_gene: TRBJ2-3
CDR3nt: TGTGCCAGCAGTGTCAGTTACACAGATACGCAGTATTTT
CDR3aa: CASSVSYTDTQYF

v_gene: TRBV5-1
abundance: NA
d_gene: TRBD1
j_gene: TRBJ1-2
CDR3nt: TGCGCCAGCAGCTCCACTTCCGGGACAGGGGACATCTATGGCTACACCTTC
CDR3aa: CASSSTSGTGDIYGYTF

v_gene: TRBV12-3/TRBV12-4
abundance: NA
d_gene: TRBD1
j_gene: TRBJ2-4
CDR3nt: TGTGCCAGCAGTCCCGGACAGGGAAGGGGACGCGCCAAAAACATTCAGTACTTC
CDR3aa: CASSPGQGRGRAKNIQYF

v_gene: TRBV10-3
abundance: NA
d_gene: NA
j_gene: TRBJ2-5
CDR3nt: TGTGCCATCAGTGAGGTTCAGGGCCACTTGGCCCAGTACTTC
CDR3aa: CAISEVQGHLAQYF

v_gene: TRBV4-3
abundance: few
d_gene: NA
j_gene: TRBJ2-4
CDR3nt: TGCGCCAGCAGCCAAGGGGGGGCTTACGACATTCAGTACTTC
CDR3aa: CASSQGGAYDIQYF

v_gene: TRBV11-2
abundance: NA
d_gene: NA
j_gene: TRBJ2-7
CDR3nt: TGTGCCAGCAGCTTGAAAATTAACAGCGAGCAGTACTTC
CDR3aa: CASSLKINSEQYF

v_gene: TRBV29-1
abundance: NA
d_gene: NA
j_gene: TRBJ2-7
CDR3nt: TGCAGCGTTGGGGGGGTGGGGGTCTACAATGAGCAGTACTTC
CDR3aa: CSVGGVGVYNEQYF

v_gene: TRBV20-1
abundance: few
d_gene: NA
j_gene: TRBJ2-3
CDR3nt: TGCAGTGCTGACAACTCCCCGGGCGTCACAGATACGCAGTATTTT
CDR3aa: CSADNSPGVTDTQYF

v_gene: TRBV6-4
abundance: few
d_gene: NA
j_gene: TRBJ2-5
CDR3nt: TGTGCCAGCAGTGATTACTGGGGTGGGACCCAGTACTTC
CDR3aa: CASSDYWGGTQYF

v_gene: TRBV6-2/TRBV6-3
abundance: NA
d_gene: TRBD1
j_gene: TRBJ1-5
CDR3nt: TGTGCCAGCAGTTACGCCCGAACAGGGGTCCCAGTCAATCAGCCCCAGCATTTT
CDR3aa: CASSYARTGVPVNQPQHF

v_gene: TRBV20-1
abundance: few
d_gene: TRBD1
j_gene: TRBJ1-1
CDR3nt: TGCAGTGCCTCTTCCTTGGGCAGGGGGAGGGACACTGAAGCTTTCTTT
CDR3aa: CSASSLGRGRDTEAFF

v_gene: TRBV10-3
abundance: few
d_gene: NA
j_gene: TRBJ1-1
CDR3nt: TGTGCCATCAGTGAGTATGGGGGCACTGAAGCTTTCTTT
CDR3aa: CAISEYGGTEAFF

v_gene: TRBV4-3
abundance: many
d_gene: TRBD2
j_gene: TRBJ2-1
CDR3nt: TGCGCCAGCAGCCAAGATCCACTAGCGGGGGAGCAGTTCTTC
CDR3aa: CASSQDPLAGEQFF

v_gene: TRBV7-9
abundance: NA
d_gene: NA
j_gene: TRBJ2-7
CDR3nt: TGTGCCAGCAGCTTAGGGGACGGACTCTACGAGCAGTACTTC
CDR3aa: CASSLGDGLYEQYF

v_gene: TRBV7-9
abundance: few
d_gene: NA
j_gene: TRBJ2-3
CDR3nt: TGTGCCAGCAGCGGCCTATTGGTAGGGGCGGAGGGGACCCTTCCAGATACGCAGTATTTT
CDR3aa: CASSGLLVGAEGTLPDTQYF

v_gene: TRBV5-4
abundance: NA
d_gene: NA
j_gene: TRBJ2-5
CDR3nt: TGTGCCAGCAGCGCCGGGAGACAAGAGACCCAGTACTTC
CDR3aa: CASSAGRQETQYF

v_gene: TRBV2
abundance: many
d_gene: NA
j_gene: TRBJ1-5
CDR3nt: TGTGCCAGCTCGCAAGGGGGGCGTCAGCCCCAGCATTTT
CDR3aa: CASSQGGRQPQHF

v_gene: TRBV20-1
abundance: few
d_gene: NA
j_gene: TRBJ2-5
CDR3nt: TGCAGTGCTAGAGATCGTGGGTACCAAGAGACCCAGTACTTC
CDR3aa: CSARDRGYQETQYF

v_gene: TRBV12-5
abundance: NA
d_gene: NA
j_gene: TRBJ1-5
CDR3nt: TGTGCTAGTGGTTACCCGACCAGGGTTCAGCCCCAGCATTTT
CDR3aa: CASGYPTRVQPQHF

v_gene: TRBV7-3
abundance: NA
d_gene: NA
j_gene: TRBJ1-1
CDR3nt: TGTGCCAGCAGCTCAACCGGAGGCCTGAACACTGAAGCTTTCTTT
CDR3aa: CASSSTGGLNTEAFF

v_gene: TRBV6-6
abundance: NA
d_gene: NA
j_gene: TRBJ2-7
CDR3nt: TGTGCCAGCAGTAACAGTCCTGGGGAAGGATCCTACGAGCAGTACTTC
CDR3aa: CASSNSPGEGSYEQYF

v_gene: TRBV5-1
abundance: NA
d_gene: TRBD2
j_gene: TRBJ2-5
CDR3nt: TGCGCCAGCAGCTTGGAGGTAGCGGGAGAGAAAGAGACCCAGTACTTC
CDR3aa: CASSLEVAGEKETQYF

v_gene: TRBV7-2
abundance: NA
d_gene: NA
j_gene: TRBJ1-1
CDR3nt: TGTGCCACTGGGGGGGAGATGAACACTGAAGCTTTCTTT
CDR3aa: CATGGEMNTEAFF

v_gene: TRBV20-1
abundance: NA
d_gene: NA
j_gene: TRBJ2-4
CDR3nt: TGCAGTGCTAAGAGACTAGTGGGGCCAAGGCTAGCCAAAAACATTCAGTACTTC
CDR3aa: CSAKRLVGPRLAKNIQYF

v_gene: TRBV5-1
abundance: few
d_gene: NA
j_gene: TRBJ2-3
CDR3nt: TGCGCCAGCAGCTTGGAGGTCGTTTGGACAGATACGCAGTATTTT
CDR3aa: CASSLEVVWTDTQYF

v_gene: TRBV25-1
abundance: NA
d_gene: TRBD1
j_gene: TRBJ2-2
CDR3nt: TGTGCCAGCACCCAGGGGGAAAACACCGGGGAGCTGTTTTTT
CDR3aa: CASTQGENTGELFF

v_gene: TRBV9
abundance: NA
d_gene: NA
j_gene: TRBJ2-5
CDR3nt: TGTGCCAGCAGCGTAGAGGAGGGGGGCCGTAATGAGCAGTACTTC
CDR3aa: CASSVEEGGRNEQYF

v_gene: TRBV20-1
abundance: NA
d_gene: NA
j_gene: TRBJ2-3
CDR3nt: TGCAGTGCTATTGGCGGGGATAATACGCAGTATTTT
CDR3aa: CSAIGGDNTQYF

v_gene: TRBV9
abundance: NA
d_gene: NA
j_gene: TRBJ2-2
CDR3nt: TGTGCCAGCAGCGTAGACAGGGCTGGGGAGCTGTTTTTT
CDR3aa: CASSVDRAGELFF

v_gene: TRBV4-3
abundance: few
d_gene: NA
j_gene: TRBJ2-1
CDR3nt: TGCGCCAGCAGCCAAGATGCTGGGGGGCCATTCGATGAGCAGTTCTTC
CDR3aa: CASSQDAGGPFDEQFF

v_gene: TRBV10-3
abundance: NA
d_gene: NA
j_gene: TRBJ2-4
CDR3nt: TGTGCCATCAGTGAGTCGGGACACTTAGCCAAAAACATTCAGTACTTC
CDR3aa: CAISESGHLAKNIQYF

v_gene: TRBV6-1
abundance: NA
d_gene: NA
j_gene: TRBJ2-2
CDR3nt: TGTGCCAGCAGCCGGACGCCTATGAACACCGGGGAGCTGTTTTTT
CDR3aa: CASSRTPMNTGELFF

v_gene: TRBV29-1
abundance: NA
d_gene: NA
j_gene: TRBJ2-2
CDR3nt: TGCAGCGGCTCGTCGAACACCGGGGAGCTGTTTTTT
CDR3aa: CSGSSNTGELFF

v_gene: TRBV2
abundance: NA
d_gene: NA
j_gene: TRBJ2-2
CDR3nt: TGTGCCAGCGGTCAGATCACTACCGGGGAGCTGTTTTTT
CDR3aa: CASGQITTGELFF

v_gene: TRBV4-2
abundance: few
d_gene: TRBD1
j_gene: TRBJ2-2
CDR3nt: TGTGCCAGCAGCCAAGATGTGACAGGGGGGGTCAACGGTGGCGAGCTGTTTTTT
CDR3aa: CASSQDVTGGVNGGELFF

v_gene: TRBV25-1
abundance: NA
d_gene: NA
j_gene: TRBJ2-5
CDR3nt: TGTGCCAGCGGACGACCGGGGGTGGGGATCCAGTACTTC
CDR3aa: CASGRPGVGIQYF

v_gene: TRBV20-1
abundance: NA
d_gene: NA
j_gene: TRBJ2-1
CDR3nt: TGCAGTGCTACTCTGGAGTGGGGGTCTGGAGTTTATGAGCAGTTCTTC
CDR3aa: CSATLEWGSGVYEQFF

v_gene: TRBV6-5
abundance: NA
d_gene: TRBD1
j_gene: TRBJ1-2
CDR3nt: TGTGCCAGCAAGCGGGACAGGGTCCGCTCAGGGGGGGGCTACACCTTT
CDR3aa: CASKRDRVRSGGGYTF

v_gene: TRBV14
abundance: NA
d_gene: NA
j_gene: TRBJ1-2
CDR3nt: TGTGCCAGCAGCCAAGTGTGGGGCCCATCGTACGATGGCTACACCTTC
CDR3aa: CASSQVWGPSYDGYTF

v_gene: TRBV5-1
abundance: NA
d_gene: NA
j_gene: TRBJ2-7
CDR3nt: TGCGCCAGCAGCGTGAACCTCCAGGTTGAGCAGTACTTC
CDR3aa: CASSVNLQVEQYF

v_gene: TRBV27
abundance: few
d_gene: NA
j_gene: TRBJ1-1
CDR3nt: TGTGCCAGCAGTTTGGTAGGGATACCCCTGAGGACTGAAGCTTTCTTT
CDR3aa: CASSLVGIPLRTEAFF

v_gene: TRBV25-1
abundance: few
d_gene: NA
j_gene: TRBJ1-5
CDR3nt: TGTGCCAGCAGTGAATTTGCGGGCAATCAGCCCCAGCATTTT
CDR3aa: CASSEFAGNQPQHF

v_gene: TRBV12-3/TRBV12-4
abundance: NA
d_gene: TRBD1
j_gene: TRBJ2-1
CDR3nt: TGTGCCAGCCAAGCGGGACAGGGGAATTATGAGCAGTTCTTC
CDR3aa: CASQAGQGNYEQFF

v_gene: TRBV2
abundance: NA
d_gene: NA
j_gene: TRBJ2-1
CDR3nt: TGTGCCAGCAGTGATAAAGAGACCCAGTTCTTC
CDR3aa: CASSDKETQFF

v_gene: TRBV20-1
abundance: few
d_gene: TRBD2
j_gene: TRBJ2-5
CDR3nt: TGCAGTGCGTTAGGAAGCGGGGGGGTCCATAAGTACCAAGAGACCCAGTACTTC
CDR3aa: CSALGSGGVHKYQETQYF

v_gene: TRBV2
abundance: NA
d_gene: TRBD1
j_gene: TRBJ1-4
CDR3nt: TGTGCCAGCCAGGGGGATAGCGAAAAACTGTTTTTT
CDR3aa: CASQGDSEKLFF

v_gene: TRBV6-2/TRBV6-3
abundance: NA
d_gene: NA
j_gene: TRBJ1-5
CDR3nt: TGTGCCAGCAGAACCGGACGGCTACAATCAGCGGCCCAGCATTTT
CDR3aa: CASRTGRLQSAAQHF

v_gene: TRBV25-1
abundance: few
d_gene: NA
j_gene: TRBJ1-1
CDR3nt: TGTGCCAGCAGTGAGGGACAACGCACTGAAGCTTTCTTT
CDR3aa: CASSEGQRTEAFF

v_gene: TRBV3-1
abundance: few
d_gene: NA
j_gene: TRBJ2-1
CDR3nt: TGTGCCAGCAGCCAAGATCTTAGAGGGATCTCCTACAATGAGCAGTTCTTC
CDR3aa: CASSQDLRGISYNEQFF

v_gene: TRBV4-2
abundance: NA
d_gene: NA
j_gene: TRBJ2-4
CDR3nt: TGTGCCAGCAGCCAAGAATTAGGCCAAAACATTCAGTACTTC
CDR3aa: CASSQELGQNIQYF

v_gene: TRBV12-3/TRBV12-4
abundance: NA
d_gene: NA
j_gene: TRBJ1-4
CDR3nt: TGTGCCAGCACCTTTAGATGGGCAGGTGCAACTAATGAAAAACTGTTTTTT
CDR3aa: CASTFRWAGATNEKLFF

v_gene: TRBV20-1
abundance: NA
d_gene: TRBD2
j_gene: TRBJ2-7
CDR3nt: TGCAGTGCTACGTCTAGCGGGGGGACTTACGAGCAGTACTTC
CDR3aa: CSATSSGGTYEQYF